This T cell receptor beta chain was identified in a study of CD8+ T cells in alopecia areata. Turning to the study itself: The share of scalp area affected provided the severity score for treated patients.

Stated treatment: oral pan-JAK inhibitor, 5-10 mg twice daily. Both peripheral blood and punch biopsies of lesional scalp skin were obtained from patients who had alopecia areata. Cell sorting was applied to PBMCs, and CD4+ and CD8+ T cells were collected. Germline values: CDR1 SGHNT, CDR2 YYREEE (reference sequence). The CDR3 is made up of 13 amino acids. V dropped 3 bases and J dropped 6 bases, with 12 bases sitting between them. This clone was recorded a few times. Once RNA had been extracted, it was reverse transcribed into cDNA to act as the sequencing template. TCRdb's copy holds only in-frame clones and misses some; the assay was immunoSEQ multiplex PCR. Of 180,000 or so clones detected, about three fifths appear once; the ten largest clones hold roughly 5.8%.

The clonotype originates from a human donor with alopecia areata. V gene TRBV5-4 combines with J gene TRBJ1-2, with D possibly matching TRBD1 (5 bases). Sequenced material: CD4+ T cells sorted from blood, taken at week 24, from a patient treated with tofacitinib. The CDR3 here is CASSSQGGNGYTF. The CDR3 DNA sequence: TGTGCCAGCAGCTCGCAGGGAGGGAATGGCTACACCTTC.